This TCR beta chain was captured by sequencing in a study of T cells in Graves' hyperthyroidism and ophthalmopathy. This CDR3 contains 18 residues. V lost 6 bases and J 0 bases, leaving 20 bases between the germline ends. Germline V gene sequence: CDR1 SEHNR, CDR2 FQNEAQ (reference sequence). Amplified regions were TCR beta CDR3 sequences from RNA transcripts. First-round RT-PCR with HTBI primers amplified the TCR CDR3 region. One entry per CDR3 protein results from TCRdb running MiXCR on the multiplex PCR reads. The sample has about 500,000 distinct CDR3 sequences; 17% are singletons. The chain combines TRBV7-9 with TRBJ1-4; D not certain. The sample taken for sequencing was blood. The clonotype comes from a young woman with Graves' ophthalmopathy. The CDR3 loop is CASSTPQTSIATNEKLFF. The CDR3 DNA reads TGTGCCAGCAGTACCCCTCAGACGTCGATTGCAACTAATGAAAAACTGTTTTTT.